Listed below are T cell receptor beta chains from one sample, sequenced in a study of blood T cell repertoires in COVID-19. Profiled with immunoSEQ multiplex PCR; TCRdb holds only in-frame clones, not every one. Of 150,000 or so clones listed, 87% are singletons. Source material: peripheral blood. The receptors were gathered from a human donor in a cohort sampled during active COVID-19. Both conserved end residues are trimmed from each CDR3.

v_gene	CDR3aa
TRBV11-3	ASSLNKKGALYEQY
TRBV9	ASSLAGGLPYEQY
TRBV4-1	ASSRIWTGNTEAF
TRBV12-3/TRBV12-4	ASSSGSTDTQY
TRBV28	ASSSSSTTDSSNQPQH
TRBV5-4	ASSFEGQPQH
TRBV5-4	ASSLGAGFVNEQF
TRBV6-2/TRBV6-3	ASSMESGPLDEQY
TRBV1	TSSGDGTGVYEQY
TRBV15	ATSVRQDQPQH
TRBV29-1	SVESGTREKLF
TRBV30	AWSGLAGQETQY
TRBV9	ASSVDGRNTEAF
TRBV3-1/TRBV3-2	ASSPGGDQPQH
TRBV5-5	ASSVSTAEDTQY
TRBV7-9	ASSVNQRNYEQY
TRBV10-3	AISLDRADTEAF
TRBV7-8	ASSFVLAGGTYEQY
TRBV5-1	ASSLEASGGDYEQY
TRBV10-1	ASARTSDGTQY
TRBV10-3	AIRMGEGQNTGELF
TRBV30	AWSARQGKSEYSNQPQH
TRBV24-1	ATSDPPHHGYT
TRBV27	ASSLGQGTYNSPLH
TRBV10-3	AITREGNEQY
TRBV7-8	ASSLDDRFRGYGYT
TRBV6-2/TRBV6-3	ASSYYMNTGELF
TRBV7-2	ASSWGGSTDTQY
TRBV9	ASGRDSYEQY
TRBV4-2	ASSQGRVNSYEQY